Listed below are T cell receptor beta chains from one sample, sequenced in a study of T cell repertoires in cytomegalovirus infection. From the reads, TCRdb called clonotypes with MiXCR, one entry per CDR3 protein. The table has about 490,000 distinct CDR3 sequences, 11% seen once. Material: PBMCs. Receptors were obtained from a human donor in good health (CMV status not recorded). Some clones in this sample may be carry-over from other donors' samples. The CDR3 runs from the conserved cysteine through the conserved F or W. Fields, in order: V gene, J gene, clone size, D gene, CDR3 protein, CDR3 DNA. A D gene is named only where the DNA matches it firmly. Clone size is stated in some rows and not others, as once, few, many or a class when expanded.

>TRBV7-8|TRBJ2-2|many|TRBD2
CASSLVLAGWGTGELFF
TGTGCCAGCAGCTTAGTCCTAGCGGGGTGGGGCACCGGGGAGCTGTTTTTT
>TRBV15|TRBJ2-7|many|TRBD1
CATSRDRGRDEQYF
TGTGCCACCAGCAGAGATAGGGGGCGCGACGAGCAGTACTTC
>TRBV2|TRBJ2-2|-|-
CASSTTLNSGELFF
TGTGCCAGCAGTACCACTCTAAACAGCGGGGAGCTGTTTTTT
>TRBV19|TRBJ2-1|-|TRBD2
CASSIGGGGAVSYNEQFF
TGTGCCAGTAGTATAGGGGGGGGAGGAGCGGTCTCCTACAATGAGCAGTTCTTC
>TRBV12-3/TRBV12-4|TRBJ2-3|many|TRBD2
CASSLAATSGEADTQYF
TGTGCCAGCAGTTTAGCCGCGACTAGCGGGGAAGCAGATACGCAGTATTTT
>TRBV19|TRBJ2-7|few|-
CASRKGGLFSYEQYF
TGTGCCAGTCGGAAAGGCGGGCTTTTCTCCTACGAGCAGTACTTC
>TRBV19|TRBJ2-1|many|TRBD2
CASSIGFGSGRAPYNEQFF
TGTGCCAGTAGTATTGGTTTCGGGAGCGGGAGGGCCCCCTACAATGAGCAGTTCTTC
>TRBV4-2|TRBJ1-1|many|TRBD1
CASSQAGQGTEAFF
TGTGCCAGCAGCCAAGCGGGACAGGGTACTGAAGCTTTCTTT
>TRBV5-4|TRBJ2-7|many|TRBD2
CASSLDPSGLAGGLGQYF
TGTGCCAGCAGCTTGGACCCCAGTGGACTAGCGGGGGGCCTGGGGCAGTACTTC
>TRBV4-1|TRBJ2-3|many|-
CASSQDEVGQYF
TGCGCCAGCAGCCAAGATGAGGTCGGTCAGTATTTT
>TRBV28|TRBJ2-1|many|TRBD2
CASSLWSSGQSNEQFF
TGTGCCAGCAGTTTATGGTCTAGCGGGCAAAGCAATGAGCAGTTCTTC
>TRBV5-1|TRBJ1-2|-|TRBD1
CASSQDRGPGYTF
TGCGCCAGCAGCCAGGACAGGGGCCCTGGCTACACCTTC
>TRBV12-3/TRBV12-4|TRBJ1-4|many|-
CASSLAGGQEEKLFF
TGTGCCAGCAGTTTAGCGGGGGGGCAAGAGGAAAAACTGTTTTTT
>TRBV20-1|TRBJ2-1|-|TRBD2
CSAGARTSGRNEQFF
TGCAGTGCTGGGGCCCGGACTAGCGGGAGGAATGAGCAGTTCTTC
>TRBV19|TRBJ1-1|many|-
CASSRDSRITEAFF
TGTGCCAGTAGTAGGGACTCCCGGATCACTGAAGCTTTCTTT
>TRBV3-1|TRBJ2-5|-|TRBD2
CASSQDGVAGGPYQETQYF
TGTGCCAGCAGCCAAGATGGAGTAGCGGGGGGGCCGTACCAAGAGACCCAGTACTTC
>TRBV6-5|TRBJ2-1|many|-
CASSYSWGPTGNEQFF
TGTGCCAGCAGTTACTCGTGGGGGCCGACCGGTAATGAGCAGTTCTTC
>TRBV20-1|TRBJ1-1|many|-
CSARKPWGEVNTEAFF
TGCAGTGCTAGGAAGCCCTGGGGGGAGGTGAACACTGAAGCTTTCTTT
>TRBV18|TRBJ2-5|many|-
CASSPLEYQETQYF
TGTGCCAGCTCACCACTGGAGTACCAAGAGACCCAGTACTTC
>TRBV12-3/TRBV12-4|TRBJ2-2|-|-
CATSLTDTGELFF
TGTGCCACCAGCCTGACAGACACCGGGGAGCTGTTTTTT
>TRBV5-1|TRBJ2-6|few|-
CASSLGGTNSGANVLTF
TGCGCCAGCAGCTTGGGTGGGACGAACTCTGGGGCCAACGTCCTGACTTTC
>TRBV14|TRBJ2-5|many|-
CASSGRRGETQYF
TGTGCCAGCAGCGGACGAAGGGGAGAGACCCAGTACTTC
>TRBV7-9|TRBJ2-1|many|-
CASSLAGGRSYNEQFF
TGTGCCAGCAGCTTAGCGGGGGGTCGTTCCTACAATGAGCAGTTCTTC
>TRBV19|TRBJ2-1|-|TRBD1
CASSIGRQGSNEQFF
TGTGCCAGTAGTATCGGCCGACAGGGGTCCAATGAGCAGTTCTTC
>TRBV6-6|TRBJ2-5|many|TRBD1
CASSYLGTGQETQYF
TGTGCCAGCAGTTACCTAGGGACAGGGCAAGAGACCCAGTACTTC
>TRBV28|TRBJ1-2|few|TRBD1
CASSLSDRGYGYTF
TGTGCCAGCAGTTTATCGGACAGGGGCTATGGCTACACCTTC
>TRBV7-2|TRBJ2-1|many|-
CASSRTGVDNEQFF
TGTGCCAGCAGCCGTACAGGAGTCGACAATGAGCAGTTCTTC
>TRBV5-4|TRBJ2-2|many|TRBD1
CASSLYLTGGGGELFF
TGTGCCAGCAGCTTGTACCTAACAGGGGGAGGCGGGGAGCTGTTTTTT
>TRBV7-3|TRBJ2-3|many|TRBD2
CASSDSGSMQYF
TGTGCCAGCAGCGATAGCGGGAGCATGCAGTATTTT
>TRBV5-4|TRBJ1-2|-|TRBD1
CASSSGTGLSNYGYTF
TGTGCCAGCAGCTCCGGGACAGGTTTATCTAACTATGGCTACACCTTC
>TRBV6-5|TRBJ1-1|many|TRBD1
CASSYSGTGLNTEAFF
TGTGCCAGCAGTTACTCAGGGACAGGATTGAACACTGAAGCTTTCTTT
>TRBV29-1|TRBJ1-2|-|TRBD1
CSGGTDYGYTF
TGCAGCGGAGGGACAGACTATGGCTACACCTTC
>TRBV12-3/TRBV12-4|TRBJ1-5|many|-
CASSLKHNQPQHF
TGTGCCAGCAGTTTAAAACACAATCAGCCCCAGCATTTT
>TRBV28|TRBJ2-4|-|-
CASSFGEAKNIQYF
TGTGCCAGCAGTTTCGGAGAAGCCAAAAACATTCAGTACTTC
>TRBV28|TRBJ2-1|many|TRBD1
CASSWTGGDNEQFF
TGTGCCAGCAGTTGGACAGGGGGGGACAATGAGCAGTTCTTC
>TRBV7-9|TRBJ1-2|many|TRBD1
CASSLSRGGGQNSYYGYTF
TGTGCCAGCAGCTTATCTCGGGGGGGGGGACAGAACTCCTACTATGGCTACACCTTC
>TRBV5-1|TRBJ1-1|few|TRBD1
CASSFDTGVRSTEAFF
TGCGCCAGCAGTTTCGACACAGGGGTGAGGAGCACTGAAGCTTTCTTT
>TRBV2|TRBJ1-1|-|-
CASSDEGTFF
TGTGCTAGCAGTGATGAGGGTACTTTCTTT
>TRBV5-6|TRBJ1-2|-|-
CASTRRTRKHGYTF
TGTGCCAGCACCCGAAGGACCCGCAAGCATGGCTACACCTTC
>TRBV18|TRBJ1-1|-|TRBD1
CASSPPGQGGNTEAFF
TGTGCCAGCTCACCACCGGGACAGGGTGGGAACACTGAAGCTTTCTTT
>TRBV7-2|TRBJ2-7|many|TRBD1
CASRTGTVVKQYF
TGTGCCAGCAGGACCGGGACAGTCGTGAAGCAGTACTTC
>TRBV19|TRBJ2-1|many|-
CASSIGGTPYNEQFF
TGTGCCAGTAGTATTGGAGGGACGCCCTACAATGAGCAGTTCTTC
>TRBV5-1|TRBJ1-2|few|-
CASSSESGYGYTF
TGCGCCAGCAGCTCGGAGTCAGGCTATGGCTACACCTTC
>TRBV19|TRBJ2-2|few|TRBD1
CASRETGVSYVTGELFF
TGTGCCAGTAGAGAGACAGGGGTTTCTTATGTGACCGGGGAGCTGTTTTTT
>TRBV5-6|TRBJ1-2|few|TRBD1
CASSLVGQGADYGYTF
TGTGCCAGCAGCTTGGTGGGACAGGGGGCAGATTATGGCTACACCTTC
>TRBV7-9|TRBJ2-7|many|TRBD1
CASSSPTGSSYEQYF
TGTGCCAGCAGCTCCCCGACAGGGAGTTCTTACGAGCAGTACTTC
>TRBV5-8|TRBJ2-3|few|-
CASSPGTLTHGTDTQYF
TGTGCCAGCAGCCCCGGGACGCTCACGCACGGCACAGATACGCAGTATTTT
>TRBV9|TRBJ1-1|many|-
CASSEGSGEAFF
TGTGCCAGCAGCGAGGGGTCGGGTGAAGCTTTCTTT